The rows below give T cell receptor beta chains drawn from one sample of a study of a mutant IDH1 vaccine in newly diagnosed glioma. Sequenced by immunoSEQ multiplex PCR; TCRdb stores in-frame clones only, minus some. The data hold about 52,000 clones, with roughly 90% observed a single time. These TCRs' antigens remain unknown. The input for sequencing was PBMCs, taken from a glioma patient whose treatment included an IDH1 peptide vaccine. These receptor sequences come from a man in his fifties with glioma. The CDR3 runs from the conserved cysteine through the conserved F or W. A D gene is named only where the DNA matches it firmly. Clone size, where shown, is once, few, many, or a class for clones that have expanded.

DNA: TGCGCCAGCAGCTTGTCTTTGACTAGCGGGGGGTCGGGAGATACGCAGTATTTT; CDR3: CASSLSLTSGGSGDTQYF; D: TRBD2; V: TRBV5-1; J: TRBJ2-3; size: NA
DNA: TGTGCCAGCAGCGGACTAGCGGGGGGGCCCCATGAGCAGTTCTTC; CDR3: CASSGLAGGPHEQFF; D: TRBD2; V: TRBV5-5; J: TRBJ2-1; size: NA
DNA: TGCGCCAGCAGCCAAGAAAAACTTCTGGACAGGGTGGAAGACGAGCAGTACTTC; CDR3: CASSQEKLLDRVEDEQYF; D: TRBD1; V: TRBV4-1; J: TRBJ2-7; size: NA
DNA: TGTGCCAGTAGTATTATGGGGTGGGAACAGCCCCAGCATTTT; CDR3: CASSIMGWEQPQHF; D: NA; V: TRBV19; J: TRBJ1-5; size: NA
DNA: TGTGCCAGCAGTTCCGGGATCTACACCGGGGAGCTGTTTTTT; CDR3: CASSSGIYTGELFF; D: NA; V: TRBV6-5; J: TRBJ2-2; size: once
DNA: TGTGCCAGCAGTTGGGGACCAGGGGAGACCCAGTACTTC; CDR3: CASSWGPGETQYF; D: NA; V: TRBV7-3; J: TRBJ2-5; size: NA
DNA: TGCAGCGTTCGAGAGGGGAATAATTCACCCCTCCACTTT; CDR3: CSVREGNNSPLHF; D: NA; V: TRBV29-1; J: TRBJ1-6; size: NA
DNA: TGTGCCAGCCGGGACAGCTCCTATAATTCACCCCTCCACTTT; CDR3: CASRDSSYNSPLHF; D: TRBD1; V: TRBV28; J: TRBJ1-6; size: NA
DNA: TGCAGTGCCCAAGGACGGAATTCATTGTTTTTT; CDR3: CSAQGRNSLFF; D: NA; V: TRBV20-1; J: TRBJ1-4; size: NA
DNA: TGTGCCAGCAGCCCTGGCCCAAACACTGAAGCTTTCTTT; CDR3: CASSPGPNTEAFF; D: NA; V: TRBV7-3; J: TRBJ1-1; size: NA
DNA: TGTGCCAGCAGCTTCATACAGAACACCGGGGAGCTGTTTTTT; CDR3: CASSFIQNTGELFF; D: NA; V: TRBV5-6; J: TRBJ2-2; size: NA
DNA: TGCAGCGTCCCCCCCCGGGCCCCGGAAACGCGCTCCTACGAGCAGTACTTC; CDR3: CSVPPRAPETRSYEQYF; D: NA; V: TRBV29-1; J: TRBJ2-7; size: NA
DNA: TGTGCCAGCAGTTATACAGGGGGATTGGAAAAACTGTTTTTT; CDR3: CASSYTGGLEKLFF; D: TRBD1; V: TRBV6-1; J: TRBJ1-4; size: NA
DNA: TGTGCTATCCACGCTTGGCCCTCCTACGAGCAGTACTTC; CDR3: CAIHAWPSYEQYF; D: NA; V: TRBV6-1; J: TRBJ2-7; size: NA
DNA: TGTGCCAGCAGGTTAGCCCTAGTTAGCACAGATACGCAGTATTTT; CDR3: CASRLALVSTDTQYF; D: NA; V: TRBV27; J: TRBJ2-3; size: NA
DNA: TGTGCCAGCAGTTTATGGGGGGGGAAAGCTTTCTTT; CDR3: CASSLWGGKAFF; D: NA; V: TRBV28; J: TRBJ1-1; size: NA
DNA: TGTGCCAGCAGTGATCCTGGGGCAGGAACTAATGAAAAACTGTTTTTT; CDR3: CASSDPGAGTNEKLFF; D: NA; V: TRBV25-1; J: TRBJ1-4; size: NA
DNA: TGCGCCAGCAGCTTAGCTCGGTCCGACTATAATTCACCCCTCCACTTT; CDR3: CASSLARSDYNSPLHF; D: NA; V: TRBV5-1; J: TRBJ1-6; size: NA
DNA: TGTGCCAGCAGTTTAGGGGGACAGATTAACTATGGCTACACCTTC; CDR3: CASSLGGQINYGYTF; D: TRBD1; V: TRBV28; J: TRBJ1-2; size: NA
DNA: TGTGCCAGCAGCTTAGCATGGGGGAACAACGAGCAGTACTTC; CDR3: CASSLAWGNNEQYF; D: NA; V: TRBV7-2; J: TRBJ2-7; size: NA
DNA: TGCGCCAGCAGCTTGGGGGGCGCGGATGAAAAACTGTTTTTT; CDR3: CASSLGGADEKLFF; D: NA; V: TRBV5-1; J: TRBJ1-4; size: NA
DNA: TGCAGCGTTGGTAAAGCAACTAATGAAAAACTGTTTTTT; CDR3: CSVGKATNEKLFF; D: NA; V: TRBV29-1; J: TRBJ1-4; size: NA
DNA: TGTGCCAGCAGCTTACCCCTTCCCGCTAGCGGGGAGACCCAGTACTTC; CDR3: CASSLPLPASGETQYF; D: TRBD2; V: TRBV7-2; J: TRBJ2-5; size: NA
DNA: TGCGCCAGCAGAGAGGGGACAGATACGCAGTATTTT; CDR3: CASREGTDTQYF; D: NA; V: TRBV5-1; J: TRBJ2-3; size: NA
DNA: TGCAGCGTTGCAGGGGGCTTTACTGAAGCTTTCTTT; CDR3: CSVAGGFTEAFF; D: TRBD1; V: TRBV29-1; J: TRBJ1-1; size: NA
DNA: TGTGCCACCAGCCACTGGACAGCGACCACAGATACGCAGTATTTT; CDR3: CATSHWTATTDTQYF; D: NA; V: TRBV15; J: TRBJ2-3; size: NA
DNA: TGCGCCAGCAGATACGACAGGGGCGGCACTGAAGCTTTCTTT; CDR3: CASRYDRGGTEAFF; D: TRBD1; V: TRBV5-1; J: TRBJ1-1; size: NA
DNA: TGTGCCAGCAGCGTAGCGGGGGGGCTTAATGAGCAGTTCTTC; CDR3: CASSVAGGLNEQFF; D: TRBD2; V: TRBV9; J: TRBJ2-1; size: NA
DNA: TGCGCCAGCAGCTCCGGGACTAGCGGGAGTTGGGCAGATACGCAGTATTTT; CDR3: CASSSGTSGSWADTQYF; D: TRBD2; V: TRBV5-1; J: TRBJ2-3; size: NA
DNA: TGTGCCAGCAGCCAAGAAATAGCGGGGGGCACAGATACGCAGTATTTT; CDR3: CASSQEIAGGTDTQYF; D: TRBD2; V: TRBV4-2; J: TRBJ2-3; size: few
DNA: TGTGCCATCAGTGGGACAGCCATGAACACTGAAGCTTTCTTT; CDR3: CAISGTAMNTEAFF; D: NA; V: TRBV10-3; J: TRBJ1-1; size: NA
DNA: TGCAGCGTTGGATGGGGGACAGCCAAAAACTATGGCTACACCTTC; CDR3: CSVGWGTAKNYGYTF; D: TRBD1; V: TRBV29-1; J: TRBJ1-2; size: NA
DNA: TGCGCCAGCAGCCAAGAATCTGGGGTTCACACTGAAGCTTTCTTT; CDR3: CASSQESGVHTEAFF; D: NA; V: TRBV4-3; J: TRBJ1-1; size: NA
DNA: TGCGCCAGCAGTCATACAGCATACGAGCAGTACTTC; CDR3: CASSHTAYEQYF; D: NA; V: TRBV10-2; J: TRBJ2-7; size: NA
DNA: TGTGCCAGCAGCTGGCAGGGCTACACTGAAGCTTTCTTT; CDR3: CASSWQGYTEAFF; D: NA; V: TRBV7-2; J: TRBJ1-1; size: NA
DNA: TGTGCCAGCAGCAATAGCGAGAGGAACACCGGGGAGCTGTTTTTT; CDR3: CASSNSERNTGELFF; D: NA; V: TRBV21-1; J: TRBJ2-2; size: NA
DNA: TGTGCCAGCAGTTACGGGCAGCCCTACGAGCAGTACTTC; CDR3: CASSYGQPYEQYF; D: NA; V: TRBV6-5; J: TRBJ2-7; size: NA
DNA: TGTGCCAGCAGTTTATACCCCAGACAGGTTCAGTACTTC; CDR3: CASSLYPRQVQYF; D: NA; V: TRBV27; J: TRBJ2-7; size: NA
DNA: TGTGCCAGCAGCCCCCGAGGGAGCCAAGAGACCCAGTACTTC; CDR3: CASSPRGSQETQYF; D: NA; V: TRBV7-2; J: TRBJ2-5; size: NA
DNA: TGTGCCAGCAGTAGAGGGACAGGGAGGTACATTCAGTACTTC; CDR3: CASSRGTGRYIQYF; D: TRBD1; V: TRBV6-5; J: TRBJ2-4; size: NA
DNA: TGTGCCAGCAGGCCGGGGGGGGCCTCACCCCTCCACTTT; CDR3: CASRPGGASPLHF; D: NA; V: TRBV6-5; J: TRBJ1-6; size: NA
DNA: TGTGCCACCACACGACTAAACACCGGGGAGCTGTTTTTT; CDR3: CATTRLNTGELFF; D: NA; V: TRBV28; J: TRBJ2-2; size: NA
DNA: TGTGCCAGCAGTTACTTAATGGGGGGGAACACCGGGGAGCTGTTTTTT; CDR3: CASSYLMGGNTGELFF; D: NA; V: TRBV6-5; J: TRBJ2-2; size: NA
DNA: TGTGCCAGTAGTACTGACAGGGGGCGGCAGCCCCAGCATTTT; CDR3: CASSTDRGRQPQHF; D: TRBD1; V: TRBV19; J: TRBJ1-5; size: NA
DNA: TGTGCCAGCAGCCAAGAGGGGGCGCTCGGCTACACCTTC; CDR3: CASSQEGALGYTF; D: NA; V: TRBV4-2; J: TRBJ1-2; size: NA
DNA: TGTGCCAGCTCTGAGGGATTGCGAGAGCAGTACTTC; CDR3: CASSEGLREQYF; D: NA; V: TRBV18; J: TRBJ2-7; size: NA
DNA: TGCGCCAGCAGCCCCCGGACAGGGGAAAAACTGTTTTTT; CDR3: CASSPRTGEKLFF; D: TRBD1; V: TRBV5-1; J: TRBJ1-4; size: once
DNA: TGTGCCAGCAGCCGAGACAGGGGGGAAGGGACCGGGGAGCTGTTTTTT; CDR3: CASSRDRGEGTGELFF; D: TRBD1; V: TRBV13; J: TRBJ2-2; size: NA
DNA: TGTGCCAGCAGTCGCTTGGACACCCCCTACGAGCAGTACTTC; CDR3: CASSRLDTPYEQYF; D: NA; V: TRBV6-5; J: TRBJ2-7; size: NA
DNA: TGCGCCAGCAGCCTACAGGCCGGTATAGCCAAAAACATTCAGTACTTC; CDR3: CASSLQAGIAKNIQYF; D: NA; V: TRBV5-1; J: TRBJ2-4; size: NA
DNA: TGTGCCAACTTTGGGGGGTTCTATGGCTACACCTTC; CDR3: CANFGGFYGYTF; D: NA; V: TRBV6-6; J: TRBJ1-2; size: NA
DNA: TGTGCCAGCAGCCTGCGGGGAAGGGCGATCGCAGATACGCAGTATTTT; CDR3: CASSLRGRAIADTQYF; D: NA; V: TRBV5-6; J: TRBJ2-3; size: NA
DNA: TGCGCCAGCAGCCAAGTTGGGGGCCTTAACTATGGCTACACCTTC; CDR3: CASSQVGGLNYGYTF; D: NA; V: TRBV4-1; J: TRBJ1-2; size: NA
DNA: TGTGCCAGCAGGCCACTAGCGGACCAAGAGACCCAGTACTTC; CDR3: CASRPLADQETQYF; D: TRBD2; V: TRBV27; J: TRBJ2-5; size: NA
DNA: TGTGCCAGCAGGCTGACAGGGGACTATGGCTACACCTTC; CDR3: CASRLTGDYGYTF; D: TRBD1; V: TRBV6-5; J: TRBJ1-2; size: NA
DNA: TGTGCCAGCAACCTAGCTCAAGAGACCCAGTACTTC; CDR3: CASNLAQETQYF; D: NA; V: TRBV7-2; J: TRBJ2-5; size: NA
DNA: TGTGCCAGCACTGTCTCGCGTTATGGGGATGAAAAACTGTTTTTT; CDR3: CASTVSRYGDEKLFF; D: NA; V: TRBV2; J: TRBJ1-4; size: NA